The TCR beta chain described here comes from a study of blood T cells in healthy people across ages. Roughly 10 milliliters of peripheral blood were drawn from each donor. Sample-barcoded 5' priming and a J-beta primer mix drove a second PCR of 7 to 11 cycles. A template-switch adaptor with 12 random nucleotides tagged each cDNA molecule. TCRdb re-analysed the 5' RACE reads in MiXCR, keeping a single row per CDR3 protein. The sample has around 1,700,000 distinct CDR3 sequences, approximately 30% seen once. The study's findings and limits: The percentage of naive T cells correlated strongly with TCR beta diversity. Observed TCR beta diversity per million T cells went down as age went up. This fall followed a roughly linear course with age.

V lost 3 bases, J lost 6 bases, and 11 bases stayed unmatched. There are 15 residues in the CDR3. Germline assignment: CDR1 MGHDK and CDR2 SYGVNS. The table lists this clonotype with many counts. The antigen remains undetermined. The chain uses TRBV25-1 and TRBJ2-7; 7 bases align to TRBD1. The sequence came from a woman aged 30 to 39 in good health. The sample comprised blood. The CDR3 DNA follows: TGTGCCAGCAGTGACCCCGGGACAGCCCACCGCGAGCAGTACTTC. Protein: CASSDPGTAHREQYF.